The 30 T cell receptor beta chains below come from one sample, sequenced in a study of blood T cell repertoires in COVID-19. Profiling relied on immunoSEQ multiplex PCR, and the TCRdb table lists in-frame clones only, not all of them. The sample includes about 260,000 clones, more than 70% of them seen just once. Sequencing used PBMCs or T cells enriched from blood (not recorded which). All receptors derive from a woman aged 45-65 years who had recovered from COVID-19.

This clone was seen just once. The chain has TRBV28 and TRBJ2-2; unclear D gene. This CDR3 comprises 15 residues. CDR1 and CDR2 (germline): MDHEN, SYDVKM. Trimming cost V 6 bases and J 0 bases, with 11 bases left between them. CDR3 nucleotide sequence: TGTGCCAGCAGATTTCGTACTCCGAACACCGGGGAGCTGTTTTTT. The encoded protein is CASRFRTPNTGELFF.

This chain joins TRBV14 and TRBJ1-1, with a weak D call TRBD1 (5 bases). There are 13 residues in the CDR3. The V gene lost 0 bases and the J gene lost 8 bases, with 10 bases spanning the gap. Germline CDR1 SGHDN, CDR2 FVKESK. The CDR3 here is CASSQDRVKEAFF. DNA for the CDR3: TGTGCCAGCAGCCAAGACAGGGTAAAGGAAGCTTTCTTT.

CDR3 protein: CASSDRLAGETQYF. The CDR3 DNA reads TGCGCCAGCAGTGACCGACTAGCGGGAGAGACCCAGTACTTC. The J gene is TRBJ2-5, the V gene TRBV10-1; 10 bases are shared with TRBD2. The junction had 2 bases not matched to a gene; V was cut back by 3 bases and J by 4 bases. CDR1 and CDR2 (germline): WNHNN, SYGVQD (reference sequence). The CDR3 is 14 residues long.

The chain recombines TRBV5-1 with TRBJ1-6; a weak D match, TRBD1 (6 bases). The CDR3 sequence is 15 residues long. The germline V gene has CDR1 SGHRS and CDR2 YFSETQ. V dropped 4 bases and J dropped 7 bases, with 15 bases sitting between them. As DNA, the CDR3 is TGCGCCAGCAGCAGGACAGAATTGGAGAATTCACCCCTCCACTTT. Amino acid sequence: CASSRTELENSPLHF.

V and J are TRBV30 and TRBJ2-4, with 8 bases identical to TRBD2. Losses at the gene ends were 6 bases for V and 8 bases for J; bases not matched to a gene: 18. CDR3 length equals 16 residues. Germline lookup yields CDR1 GTSNPN and CDR2 SVGIG (reference sequence). CDR3 protein: CACSHGTRGVVDIQYF. DNA of the CDR3: TGTGCCTGTTCTCACGGGACTAGAGGAGTTGTAGACATTCAGTACTTC.

The chain couples TRBV19 to TRBJ1-5, with a weak D call TRBD1 (5 bases). Trimming pared 6 bases from V and 2 bases from J, leaving 14 bases between. Germline CDR1 LNHDA, CDR2 SQIVND (reference sequence). The CDR3 covers 15 residues. Written as DNA, the CDR3 is TGTGCCAGTAGGGCAGGGTCGGGTGGCAATCAGCCCCAGCATTTT. It yields the protein CASRAGSGGNQPQHF.

The chain carries TRBV7-9 and TRBJ2-6; D gene ambiguous. Germline values: CDR1 SEHNR, CDR2 FQNEAQ (reference sequence). Trimming pared 2 bases from V and 0 bases from J, leaving 17 bases between. This CDR3 comprises 19 residues. The CDR3 sequence is CASSLSRVAIGSGANVLTF. DNA for the CDR3: TGTGCCAGCAGCTTAAGTCGGGTGGCAATCGGCTCTGGGGCCAACGTCCTGACTTTC.

The CDR3 region has the DNA TGTGCCAGCAGCTTAGCCGGTCGGACTAGCGGGGCCCTCAGGGATGAGCAGTTCTTC. Its protein is CASSLAGRTSGALRDEQFF. The chain uses TRBV11-2 and TRBJ2-1; 12 bases map to TRBD2. The CDR3 extends over 19 amino acids. With V trimmed by 1 base and J by 8 bases, 15 bases remained unmatched. CDR1 is SGHAT, CDR2 FQNNGV, per germline.

The DNA for the CDR3 is TGTGCCAGCAGTGGGGGACTAGCGACTCAAGAGACCCAGTACTTC. Residues: CASSGGLATQETQYF. The V gene is TRBV6-2 or TRBV6-3, the J gene TRBJ2-5, with 10 bases matching TRBD2. This CDR3 comprises 15 residues. After removal of 5 bases from V and 2 bases from J, the junction contained 5 bases not matched to a gene. Germline CDR1 is MNHEY and CDR2 is SVGEGT.

This chain joins TRBV5-1 and TRBJ2-1; 9 nucleotides align to TRBD1. The CDR3 is made up of 16 amino acids. Germline-derived CDR1 and CDR2 are SGHRS and YFSETQ. V gave up 0 bases and J gave up 5 bases; unmatched junction bases: 6. The CDR3: CASSLADRGLNNEQFF. In nucleotides, the CDR3 is TGCGCCAGCAGCTTGGCGGACAGGGGACTTAACAATGAGCAGTTCTTC.

The chain recombines TRBV5-1 with TRBJ2-1, with 8 bases fitting TRBD1. This CDR3 spans 15 amino acids. Germline assignment: CDR1 SGHRS and CDR2 YFSETQ. V shed 0 bases and J 4 bases; nucleotides not matched to a gene: 3. The CDR3, as DNA: TGCGCCAGCAGCTTGGGACAGGGGCCGTACAATGAGCAGTTCTTC. Its protein product is CASSLGQGPYNEQFF.

This chain joins TRBV24-1 and TRBJ2-1; TRBD2 aligns across 7 bases. The CDR3 runs to 16 residues. The V and J ends lost 5 bases and 0 bases, in that order; junction bases with no gene match: 6. Germline V CDR1 and CDR2: KGHDR, SFDVKD. CDR3 loop: CATSGLGGSSYNEQFF. The CDR3 nucleotides read TGTGCCACCAGTGGATTGGGGGGGAGCTCCTACAATGAGCAGTTCTTC.

This sequence joins TRBV5-6 and TRBJ2-3; the match to TRBD1 covers 7 bases. The V and J ends lost 4 bases and 3 bases, in that order; junction bases with no gene match: 8. The CDR3 length is 15 residues. From germline, CDR1 is SGHDT and CDR2 YYEEEE. CDR3 nucleotides: TGTGCCAGCAGCCCCGGGACAGTTACGACAGATACGCAGTATTTT. Its translation: CASSPGTVTTDTQYF.

The chain couples TRBV11-3 to TRBJ1-1; D gene uncertain. The CDR3 sequence is 13 residues long. Germline values: CDR1 SGHNT, CDR2 YENEEA. Trimming removed 1 base from V and 3 bases from J, with 6 bases in between. CDR3 nucleotide sequence: TGTGCCAGCAGCTTAGGGAGCTACACTGAAGCTTTCTTT. As protein: CASSLGSYTEAFF.

The V gene is TRBV15, the J gene TRBJ1-5; 8 nucleotides agree with TRBD1. CDR3 length equals 17 residues. Trimming at V came to 1 base and at J to 5 bases, leaving 10 bases not matched to a gene. Germline-derived CDR1 and CDR2 are LNHNV and YYDKDF (reference sequence). In DNA form, the CDR3 reads TGTGCCACCAGCAGAGGCCGGGCAGGGGGCGATTATCAGCCCCAGCATTTT. The encoded protein is CATSRGRAGGDYQPQHF.

The J gene is TRBJ2-2, the V gene TRBV5-4; 11 bases are a match to TRBD1. CDR1 SGHNT and CDR2 YYREEE come from the germline V gene (reference sequence). This CDR3 comprises 16 residues. Trimming removed 4 bases from V and 5 bases from J; junction bases left unmatched: 7. The chain's CDR3 is CASSRGTGGSTGELFF. The CDR3 nucleotides are TGTGCCAGCAGCCGCGGGACAGGGGGAAGTACCGGGGAGCTGTTTTTT.

Only one count was recorded for this clone. CDR3 amino acids: CASSMTGTLTNTGELFF. CDR3 nucleotides: TGTGCCAGTAGTATGACCGGGACACTGACGAACACCGGGGAGCTGTTTTTT. The chain links TRBV19 to TRBJ2-2, with a tentative D call TRBD1 (6 bases). V was cut by 3 bases and J by 0 bases, with 14 bases left in between. Germline V CDR1 and CDR2: LNHDA, SQIVND (reference sequence). The CDR3 runs 17 residues.

The gene calls are TRBV6-5 and TRBJ1-1, with 7 bases identical to TRBD1. CDR1 MNHEY and CDR2 SVGAGI come from the germline V gene. The length of the CDR3 is 15 residues. V was clipped by 4 bases and J by 1 base; unmatched bases: 6. The CDR3 sequence is CASSSDRAPNTEAFF. CDR3 sequence (DNA): TGTGCCAGCAGTTCCGACAGGGCCCCGAACACTGAAGCTTTCTTT.

This chain joins TRBV29-1 and TRBJ1-5; no reliable D call. Trimming pared 6 bases from V and 5 bases from J, leaving 14 bases between. The CDR3 loop spans 13 amino acids. Germline lookup yields CDR1 SQVTM and CDR2 ANQGSEA. The CDR3 reads CSVGNAKDQPQHF. The CDR3 DNA sequence: TGCAGCGTCGGGAACGCAAAGGATCAGCCCCAGCATTTT.

V usage is TRBV7-3 and J usage is TRBJ2-1, with TRBD2 matching 9 bases. The CDR3 consists of 16 residues. The ends lost 1 base at V and 4 bases at J; junction bases unmatched: 5. Germline loops: CDR1 SGHTA, CDR2 FQGTGA. In DNA, the CDR3 is TGTGCCAGCAGCTTAAATGGGCTAGCGGGGTACAATGAGCAGTTCTTC. Amino acid sequence: CASSLNGLAGYNEQFF.

The rearrangement links TRBV18 to TRBJ1-2; D may be TRBD1 (6 bases). The germline V gene encodes CDR1 KGHSH and CDR2 LQKENI. The germline V and J ends were trimmed by 6 bases and 5 bases, with 19 bases remaining between them. This CDR3 spans 15 amino acids. The chain's CDR3 is CASSRKQGELYGYTF. The DNA for the CDR3 is TGTGCCAGCTCTCGCAAACAGGGTGAACTGTATGGCTACACCTTC.

Note on this clone: The sample has other DNA sequences that encode this CDR3 too. The chain recombines TRBV5-4 with TRBJ2-1; perhaps TRBD2 as D (5 bases). CDR1 is SGHNT and CDR2 is YYREEE in the germline V gene (reference sequence). V was shortened by 0 bases and J by 0 bases, with 7 bases between the two germline ends. CDR3 length: 15 amino acids. For the CDR3, the DNA is TGTGCCAGCAGCTTGGGTGGGAGCTCCTACAATGAGCAGTTCTTC. Translated: CASSLGGSSYNEQFF.

The chain carries TRBV7-3 and TRBJ2-1; D remains ambiguous. With 2 bases removed from V and 0 bases from J, the gap between germline ends came to 8 bases. The CDR3 extends over 15 amino acids. Germline assignment: CDR1 SGHTA and CDR2 FQGTGA. CDR3 protein: CASSLDSSSYNEQFF. CDR3 nucleotide sequence: TGTGCCAGCAGCTTAGACTCGAGCTCCTACAATGAGCAGTTCTTC.

The chain is built from TRBV4-1 and TRBJ2-5, with 8 nucleotides matching TRBD1. There are 14 residues in the CDR3. V trimming: 3 bases; J trimming: 1 base; junction bases outside the gene matches: 1. Germline V lookup: CDR1 MGHRA, CDR2 YSYEKL. The chain's CDR3 is CASSQTGAQETQYF. CDR3 coding DNA: TGCGCCAGCAGCCAGACAGGGGCCCAAGAGACCCAGTACTTC.

The V and J genes are TRBV13 and TRBJ2-1; 10 nucleotides align to TRBD2. CDR1 PRHDT and CDR2 FYEKMQ come from the germline V gene (reference sequence). The V segment lost 2 bases and the J segment 2 bases; nucleotides outside the gene matches: 3. The CDR3 consists of 16 residues. The CDR3 is CASSLLSGGAYNEQFF. The CDR3 DNA is TGTGCCAGCAGCTTATTGAGCGGGGGGGCCTACAATGAGCAGTTCTTC.

The V call is TRBV6-2 or TRBV6-3, the J call TRBJ2-1; 12 bases match TRBD2. Germline V gives CDR1 MNHEY, CDR2 SVGEGT. Losses at the gene ends were 4 bases for V and 7 bases for J; bases not matched to a gene: 11. CDR3 length equals 17 residues. The CDR3 spells CASSSSGLAGGGNEQFF. The CDR3 nucleotides read TGTGCCAGCAGTTCCAGCGGGCTAGCGGGAGGGGGGAATGAGCAGTTCTTC.

CDR3 DNA: TGCGCCAGCAGCCAACCCGACTCTGGTGAGCAGTTCTTC. This codes for CASSQPDSGEQFF. V is TRBV4-3 and J is TRBJ2-1; no reliable D call. The germline V gene encodes CDR1 LGHNA and CDR2 YSLEER. The CDR3 spans 13 residues. V lost 2 bases and J lost 9, with 11 bases in between.

This chain links TRBV6-2 or TRBV6-3 with TRBJ1-1; possibly TRBD1 for D (5 bases). Germline loops: CDR1 MNHEY, CDR2 SVGEGT. The length of the CDR3 is 12 residues. V gave up 2 bases and J gave up 8 bases, with 9 bases separating them. The CDR3 bases are TGTGCCAGCAGTTACAGGGGATCCGAAGCTTTCTTT. It yields the protein CASSYRGSEAFF.

This clone showed up just a few times. The V and J genes are TRBV29-1 and TRBJ2-7; TRBD2 matches at 10 bases. Trimming removed 3 bases from V and 7 bases from J; junction bases left unmatched: 6. This CDR3 comprises 13 residues. CDR1 and CDR2 from the germline V gene are SQVTM and ANQGSEA. The CDR3 DNA is TGCAGCGTTGACGCGAGCGGGAGGGATGAGCAGTACTTC. Protein product: CSVDASGRDEQYF.

This clone was recorded once. This chain uses TRBV27 with TRBJ1-6; D gene unclear. The CDR3 covers 14 residues. Trimming shortened V by 3 bases and J by 7 bases, and 10 bases separated the two germline ends. Germline values: CDR1 MNHEY, CDR2 SMNVEV (reference sequence). CDR3 sequence reads: CASSLRILNSPLHF. The CDR3 coding sequence is TGTGCCAGCAGTTTGAGGATTTTAAATTCACCCCTCCACTTT.